Following are 2 T cell receptor beta chains from one sample sequenced in a study of response to subunit inactivated influenza vaccine. TCRdb reprocessed the RT-PCR reads with MiXCR, giving one entry per CDR3 protein. The profile shows around 500,000 distinct CDR3 sequences, 9.5% to 13% of them singletons. The sequenced sample was PBMCs from blood, obtained 45 days after vaccination. The receptors were sampled from a man in his forties or fifties who received an inactivated influenza vaccine.

The V and J genes are TRBV7-2 and TRBJ2-3; TRBD2 agrees at 14 bases. In germline, CDR1 is SGHTA, CDR2 FQGNSA. There are 16 residues in the CDR3. With 4 bases clipped from V and 3 bases from J, the junction kept 3 bases outside the gene matches. The CDR3 sequence: CASSSTSGRVTDTQYF. The CDR3 bases are TGTGCCAGCAGCTCGACTAGCGGGAGGGTTACAGATACGCAGTATTTT.

This clonotype was observed many times. J is TRBJ2-5 and V is TRBV12-3 or TRBV12-4, with 9 positions matching TRBD1. The CDR3 contains 16 residues. V shed 5 bases and J 5 bases; nucleotides not matched to a gene: 12. CDR3: CASSPTGTGLRETQYF. As DNA, the CDR3 is TGTGCCAGCAGTCCAACTGGGACAGGGCTGAGGGAGACCCAGTACTTC.